A single sample gave rise to the 21 T cell receptor beta chains below, sequenced in a study of T cells in Graves' hyperthyroidism and ophthalmopathy. Researchers took RNA transcripts and amplified the TCR beta CDR3 regions from them. Carried out on the TCR CDR3, a first-round RT-PCR used the HTBI primer set. From the multiplex PCR reads, TCRdb called clonotypes with MiXCR, one entry per CDR3 protein. Among about 360,000 distinct CDR3 sequences listed, 13% were seen once. Material: blood. The receptors shown here come from a young man with Graves' hyperthyroidism that later progressed to Graves' ophthalmopathy.

Ten or more counts support this clonotype. The gene calls are TRBV5-1 and TRBJ2-1, with a possible D match to TRBD1 (5 bases). The CDR3 has 13 amino acids. Trimming shortened V by 4 bases and J by 6 bases, and 11 bases separated the two germline ends. Germline CDR1 SGHRS, CDR2 YFSETQ. CDR3 bases: TGCGCCAGCAGCAGGGGTAGTCCCAATGAGCAGTTCTTC. This sequence encodes CASSRGSPNEQFF.

This clonotype was seen many times. V and J are TRBV3-1 and TRBJ2-5; D call uncertain. This CDR3 region has 13 residues. Germline V gives CDR1 LGHDT, CDR2 YNNKEL (reference sequence). V was shortened by 1 base and J by 4 bases, with 7 bases between the two germline ends. DNA for the CDR3: TGTGCCAGCAGCCAAGTATCCAGAGAGACCCAGTACTTC. Translating it yields CASSQVSRETQYF.

This clonotype was seen many times. The rearrangement uses TRBV20-1 and TRBJ1-2, with TRBD1 as a possible D gene (5 bases). The CDR3 runs 12 residues. Between the trimmed V and J ends, which lost 6 bases and 6 bases, there was a span of 14 bases. The germline V gene encodes CDR1 DFQATT and CDR2 SNEGSKA (reference sequence). CDR3: CSATKEGDGYTF. CDR3 DNA sequence: TGCAGTGCCACCAAGGAAGGGGATGGCTACACCTTC.

This clonotype has just one count. The CDR3 DNA reads TGCGCCAGCAGCTTGGAATCCGGGAGGGACACCATATATTTT. It is translated as CASSLESGRDTIYF. This chain connects TRBV5-1 to TRBJ1-3, with no clear D. V was clipped by 0 bases and J by 8 bases, with 12 bases between them. CDR1 and CDR2 from the germline V gene are SGHRS and YFSETQ. This CDR3 comprises 14 residues.

In this sample, this clonotype turned up a few times. The V and J genes are TRBV10-3 and TRBJ2-3; TRBD2 agrees at 7 bases. Germline lookup yields CDR1 ENHRY and CDR2 SYGVKD. Trimming at V came to 6 bases and at J to 2 bases, leaving 5 bases not matched to a gene. The CDR3 is 14 amino acids. CDR3 amino acids: CAISHRGDTDTQYF. The DNA of the CDR3 is TGTGCCATCAGCCACCGGGGGGACACAGATACGCAGTATTTT.

This clonotype has a single count. A much larger clone lies a single base off, so this may be a read error. This chain links TRBV19 with TRBJ1-5; 7 nucleotides agree with TRBD1. This CDR3 is 15 amino acids long. CDR1 LNHDA and CDR2 SQIVND come from the germline V gene (reference sequence). CDR3 bases: TGTACCAGTAGTGGGAGACAGGGAAGCAATCAGCCCCAGCATTTT. Its protein product is CTSSGRQGSNQPQHF.

In this sample, this clonotype turned up many times. V is TRBV7-6 and J is TRBJ2-7, with 8 nucleotides matching TRBD1. This CDR3 is built from 14 residues. V shed 5 bases, J shed 6 bases, and the junction held 9 bases outside the gene matches. The V gene's germline CDR1 is SGHVS and CDR2 FNYEAQ. The CDR3 sequence is CASSLFQGAAEQYF. The CDR3 DNA is TGTGCCAGCAGCCTGTTTCAGGGGGCCGCCGAGCAGTACTTC.

This clonotype was observed a handful of times. The gene calls are TRBV5-8 and TRBJ2-5, with unresolved D. The V gene lost 4 bases and the J gene lost 5 bases, with 12 bases spanning the gap. The CDR3 runs 13 residues. CDR1 and CDR2 from the germline V gene are SGHTS and YDEGEE. CDR3 sequence: CASSPRVSETQYF. The CDR3 DNA sequence: TGTGCCAGCAGCCCCCGGGTTTCGGAGACCCAGTACTTC.

This clonotype was seen at least ten times. The chain has TRBV19 and TRBJ1-1; D perhaps matches TRBD1 (6 bases). Germline V gives CDR1 LNHDA, CDR2 SQIVND (reference sequence). Trimming took 5 bases from V and 6 from J, leaving 13 bases between them. The CDR3 has 13 amino acids. CDR3 sequence: CASSQQGSPEAFF. In DNA, the CDR3 is TGTGCCAGTAGTCAACAGGGTTCCCCTGAAGCTTTCTTT. Supplemented by reference TRBV19 and TRBJ1-1, the full variable domain reads DGGITQSPKYLFRKEGQNVTLSCEQNLNHDAMYWYRQDPGQGLRLIYYSQIVNDFQKGDIAEGYSVSREKKESFPLTVTSAQKNPTAFYLCASSQQGSPEAFFGQGTRLTVV.

This clonotype was seen repeatedly, ten times or more. The V and J genes are TRBV7-8 and TRBJ2-5, with TRBD2 matching 9 bases. Per the germline V gene, CDR1 is SGHVS and CDR2 is FQNEAQ. The CDR3 length is 17 residues. Losses at the gene ends were 5 bases for V and 9 bases for J; bases not matched to a gene: 19. The CDR3 is CASSQHGIAGARGAQYF. In DNA form, the CDR3 reads TGTGCCAGCAGCCAGCACGGTATAGCGGGGGCTCGAGGGGCCCAGTACTTC. The full variable domain, completed using reference TRBV7-8 and TRBJ2-5, is GAGVSQSPRYKVAKRGQDVALRCDPISGHVSLFWYQQALGQGPEFLTYFQNEAQLDKSGLPSDRFFAERPEGSVSTLKIQRTQQEDSAVYLCASSQHGIAGARGAQYFGPGTRLLVL.

The rearrangement uses TRBV19 and TRBJ1-4; 10 nucleotides match TRBD1. This CDR3 is 16 amino acids long. V dropped 4 bases and J dropped 6; count of bases not matched to a gene: 8. CDR1 and CDR2 (germline): LNHDA, SQIVND (reference sequence). The CDR3 protein is CASSTLTGTGDEKLFF. For the CDR3, the DNA is TGTGCCAGTAGTACCCTCACCGGGACAGGGGATGAAAAACTGTTTTTT.

Ten or more counts support this clonotype. The CDR3 protein is CASSFGSQEQYF. The DNA for the CDR3 is TGTGCCAGCAGCTTTGGTAGCCAGGAGCAGTATTTT. The chain combines TRBV7-2 with TRBJ2-3; D remains unclear. The germline gives CDR1 SGHTA, CDR2 FQGNSA. This CDR3 spans 12 amino acids. V lost 3 bases and J 11 bases, leaving 12 bases between the germline ends.

This clonotype appeared many times. This rearrangement joins TRBV12-3 or TRBV12-4 to TRBJ1-5; D remains unclear. The V end was cut by 2 bases, the J end by 4 bases, with 6 bases between. The CDR3 has 13 residues. CDR3 DNA: TGTGCCAGCAGTTTACAACAAAATCAGCCCCAGCATTTT. Amino acids: CASSLQQNQPQHF.

This clonotype has a handful of counts. The chain has TRBV28 and TRBJ1-5, with unresolved D. This CDR3 is 16 amino acids long. CDR1 and CDR2 from the germline V gene are MDHEN and SYDVKM. V was pared by 2 bases and J by 0 bases, with 11 bases between. The DNA for the CDR3 is TGTGCCAGCAGTTTAGTATCATATGATAGCAATCAGCCCCAGCATTTT. Translated, it gives CASSLVSYDSNQPQHF.

CDR3 nucleotide sequence: TGTGCCAGCAGCCACGGGACAGTTAACACCGGGGAGCTGTTTTTT. It yields the protein CASSHGTVNTGELFF. The chain has TRBV7-8 and TRBJ2-2; 7 positions match TRBD1. Germline-derived CDR1 and CDR2 are SGHVS and FQNEAQ. This CDR3 contains 15 residues. The J segment lost 2 bases and the V segment lost 5 bases, leaving 5 bases of the junction unmatched. Based on the CDR3 plus reference TRBV7-8 and TRBJ2-2, the full variable domain is GAGVSQSPRYKVAKRGQDVALRCDPISGHVSLFWYQQALGQGPEFLTYFQNEAQLDKSGLPSDRFFAERPEGSVSTLKIQRTQQEDSAVYLCASSHGTVNTGELFFGEGSRLTVL.

This clonotype was picked up many times. The chain links TRBV7-3 to TRBJ2-1; maybe TRBD1 (6 bases). This CDR3 region has 14 residues. Trimming pared 5 bases from V and 8 bases from J, leaving 16 bases between. Germline-derived CDR1 and CDR2 are SGHTA and FQGTGA. The CDR3 sequence: CASSQFQGKDEQFF. Written as DNA, the CDR3 is TGTGCCAGCAGCCAGTTCCAGGGGAAAGATGAGCAGTTCTTC.

Ten or more counts support this clonotype. The chain uses TRBV12-5 and TRBJ1-5; 7 bases match TRBD1. The CDR3 covers 18 residues. Germline CDR1 and CDR2: LGHNT and FRNRAP. V was pared by 0 bases and J by 2 bases, with 10 bases of the junction left unmatched. CDR3: CASGLVPLGQGGNQPQHF. The CDR3 nucleotides read TGTGCTAGTGGTTTGGTACCTCTTGGGCAGGGGGGCAATCAGCCCCAGCATTTT.

This clonotype turned up a few times. This chain connects TRBV7-9 to TRBJ2-4; 11 bases align to TRBD2. CDR1 and CDR2 from the germline V gene are SEHNR and FQNEAQ (reference sequence). The V gene end was trimmed by 2 bases and the J gene end by 11 bases; junction bases not matched to a gene: 2. This CDR3 region has 13 residues. CDR3 DNA: TGTGCCAGCAGCTTACTAGCGGGGGGTTTTCAGTACTTC. It codes for CASSLLAGGFQYF.

This clonotype was detected a few times. V and J are TRBV6-5 and TRBJ1-6; the match to TRBD1 covers 7 bases. J gave up 9 bases and V 4 bases, and 12 bases lay outside the gene matches. The CDR3 extends over 16 amino acids. Germline V gene data show CDR1 as MNHEY and CDR2 as SVGAGI. The CDR3 DNA follows: TGTGCCAGCAGTTTCTCAGGACAGGTGGGGGGTTCACCCCTCCACTTT. Amino acids: CASSFSGQVGGSPLHF.

This rearrangement joins TRBV5-1 to TRBJ1-1, with D hard to call. V lost 0 bases and J 2 bases, leaving 8 bases between the germline ends. Per the germline V gene, CDR1 is SGHRS and CDR2 is YFSETQ. CDR3 length: 14 residues. The CDR3 loop reads CASSLAVPNTEAFF. CDR3 DNA: TGCGCCAGCAGCTTGGCGGTCCCCAACACTGAAGCTTTCTTT. Using reference TRBV5-1 and TRBJ1-1 for the parts outside the CDR3, the full variable domain is KAGVTQTPRYLIKTRGQQVTLSCSPISGHRSVSWYQQTPGQGLQFLFEYFSETQRNKGNFPGRFSGRQFSNSRSEMNVSTLELGDSALYLCASSLAVPNTEAFFGQGTRLTVV.

With regard to this clonotype: This CDR3 fails to terminate in the conserved phenylalanine or tryptophan, so it likely reflects a read error. The genes are TRBV29-1 and TRBJ2-5; D possibly uses TRBD1 or TRBD2 (6 bases each). Looked up from germline, CDR1 is SQVTM and CDR2 is ANQGSEA. This CDR3 has 12 residues. V lost 8 bases, J lost 2 bases, and 12 bases lay in between. The CDR3 region is CSTTGTQETQYL. CDR3 DNA sequence: TGCAGCACCACAGGGACTCAAGAGACCCAGTACCTC.